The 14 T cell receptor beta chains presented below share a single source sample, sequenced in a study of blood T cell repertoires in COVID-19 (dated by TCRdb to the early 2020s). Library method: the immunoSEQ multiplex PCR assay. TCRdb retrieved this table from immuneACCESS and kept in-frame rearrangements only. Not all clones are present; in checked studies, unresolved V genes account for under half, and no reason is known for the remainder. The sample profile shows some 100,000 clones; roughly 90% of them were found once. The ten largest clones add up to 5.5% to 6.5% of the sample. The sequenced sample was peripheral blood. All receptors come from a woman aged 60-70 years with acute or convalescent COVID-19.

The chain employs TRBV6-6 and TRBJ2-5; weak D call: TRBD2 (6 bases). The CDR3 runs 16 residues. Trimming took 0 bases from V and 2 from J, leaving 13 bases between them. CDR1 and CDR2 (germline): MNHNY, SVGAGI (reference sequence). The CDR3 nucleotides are TGTGCCAGCAGTTACTCGGGGGGACTCATGCAAGAGACCCAGTACTTC. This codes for CASSYSGGLMQETQYF.

CDR3 residues: CASSGTQGTDEKLFF. CDR3 DNA: TGTGCCAGCAGTGGGACTCAGGGTACCGATGAAAAACTGTTTTTT. The V gene is TRBV28, the J gene TRBJ1-4; D possibly corresponds to TRBD1 (5 bases). The CDR3 is made up of 15 amino acids. Trimming removed 5 bases from V and 6 bases from J, with 16 bases in between. Germline V lookup: CDR1 MDHEN, CDR2 SYDVKM. Together with reference TRBV28 and TRBJ1-4, the CDR3 gives the full variable domain: DVKVTQSSRYLVKRTGEKVFLECVQDMDHENMFWYRQDPGLGLRLIYFSYDVKMKEKGDIPEGYSVSREKKERFSLILESASTNQTSMYLCASSGTQGTDEKLFFGSGTQLSVL.

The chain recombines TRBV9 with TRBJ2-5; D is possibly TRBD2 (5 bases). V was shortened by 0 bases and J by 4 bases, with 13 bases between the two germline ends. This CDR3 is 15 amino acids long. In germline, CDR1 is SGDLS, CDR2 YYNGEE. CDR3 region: CASSVGEGLRETQYF. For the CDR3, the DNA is TGTGCCAGCAGCGTAGGAGAGGGCCTGCGAGAGACCCAGTACTTC.

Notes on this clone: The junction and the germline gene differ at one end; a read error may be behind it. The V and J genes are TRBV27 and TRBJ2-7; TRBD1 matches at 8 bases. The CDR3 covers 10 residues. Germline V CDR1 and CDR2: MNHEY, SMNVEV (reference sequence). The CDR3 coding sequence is TGTGCCAGCACCGGGACAGGCCGAGACTTC. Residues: CASTGTGRDF.

CDR3 DNA sequence: TGTGCCAGCAGACCGGGACAGGGGGCTTACGAGCAGTACTTC. Its protein is CASRPGQGAYEQYF. This rearrangement joins TRBV6-5 to TRBJ2-7, with 12 bases lining up with TRBD1. The germline V gene encodes CDR1 MNHEY and CDR2 SVGAGI. With 6 bases clipped from V and 4 bases from J, the junction kept 4 bases outside the gene matches. The CDR3 has 14 residues.

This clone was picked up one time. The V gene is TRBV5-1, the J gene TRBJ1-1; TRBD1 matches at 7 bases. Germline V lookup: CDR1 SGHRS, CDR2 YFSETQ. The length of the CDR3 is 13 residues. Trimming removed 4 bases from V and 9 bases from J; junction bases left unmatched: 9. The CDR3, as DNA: TGCGCCAGCAGCCCGGGGACAGTTGGTCAAGCTTTCTTT. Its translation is CASSPGTVGQAFF.

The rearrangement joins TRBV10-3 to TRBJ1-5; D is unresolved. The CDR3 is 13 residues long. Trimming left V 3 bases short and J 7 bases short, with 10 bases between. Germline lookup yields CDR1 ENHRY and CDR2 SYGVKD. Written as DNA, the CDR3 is TGTGCCATCAGTGATAGGAGAACGCAGCCCCAGCATTTT. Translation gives CAISDRRTQPQHF.

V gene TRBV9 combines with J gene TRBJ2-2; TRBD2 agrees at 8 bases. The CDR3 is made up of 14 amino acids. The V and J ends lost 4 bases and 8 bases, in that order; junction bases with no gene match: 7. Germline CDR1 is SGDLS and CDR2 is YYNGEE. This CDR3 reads CASSPVLAAGELFF. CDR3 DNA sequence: TGTGCCAGCAGCCCCGTACTAGCGGCTGGGGAGCTGTTTTTT.

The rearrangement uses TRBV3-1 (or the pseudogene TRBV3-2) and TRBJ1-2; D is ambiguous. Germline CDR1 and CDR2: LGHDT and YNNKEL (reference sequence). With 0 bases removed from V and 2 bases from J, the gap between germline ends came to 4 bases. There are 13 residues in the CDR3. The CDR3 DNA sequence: TGTGCCAGCAGCCAAGAGCTAAACTATGGCTACACCTTC. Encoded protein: CASSQELNYGYTF.

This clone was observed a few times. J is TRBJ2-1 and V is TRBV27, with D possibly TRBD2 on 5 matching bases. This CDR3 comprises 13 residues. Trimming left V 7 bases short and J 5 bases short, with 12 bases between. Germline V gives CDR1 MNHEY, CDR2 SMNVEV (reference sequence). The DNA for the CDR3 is TGTGCCAGCAAGGGAGTAGGGCACAATGAGCAGTTCTTC. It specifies CASKGVGHNEQFF.

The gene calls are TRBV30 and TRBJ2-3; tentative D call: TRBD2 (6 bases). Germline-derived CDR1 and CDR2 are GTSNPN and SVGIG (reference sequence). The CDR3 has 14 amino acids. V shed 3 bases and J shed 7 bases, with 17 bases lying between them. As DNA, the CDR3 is TGTGCCTGGAGGATAAGGGGAGGAAGCCATACGCAGTATTTT. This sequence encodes CAWRIRGGSHTQYF.

DNA of the CDR3: TGTGCCAGCAGTGAAAATAGGGGTACCTACAATGAGCAGTTCTTC. It encodes CASSENRGTYNEQFF. The chain links TRBV6-1 to TRBJ2-1, with a weak D call TRBD1 (5 bases). The germline V gene encodes CDR1 MNHNS and CDR2 SASEGT. With 2 bases removed from V and 2 bases from J, the gap between germline ends came to 10 bases. CDR3 length equals 15 residues.

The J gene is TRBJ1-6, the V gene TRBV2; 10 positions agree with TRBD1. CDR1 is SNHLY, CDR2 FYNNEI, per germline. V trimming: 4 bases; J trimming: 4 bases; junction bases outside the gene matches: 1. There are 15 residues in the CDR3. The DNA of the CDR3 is TGTGCCAGCAGTGGGACAGGGGGTTATAATTCACCCCTCCACTTT. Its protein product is CASSGTGGYNSPLHF.

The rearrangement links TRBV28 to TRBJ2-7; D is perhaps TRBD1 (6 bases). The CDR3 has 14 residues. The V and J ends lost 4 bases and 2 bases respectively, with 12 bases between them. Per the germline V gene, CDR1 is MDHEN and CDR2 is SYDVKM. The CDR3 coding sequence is TGTGCCAGCAGTTCCATGGACAGCGCCTACGAGCAGTACTTC. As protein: CASSSMDSAYEQYF. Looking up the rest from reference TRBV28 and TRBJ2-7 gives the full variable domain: DVKVTQSSRYLVKRTGEKVFLECVQDMDHENMFWYRQDPGLGLRLIYFSYDVKMKEKGDIPEGYSVSREKKERFSLILESASTNQTSMYLCASSSMDSAYEQYFGPGTRLTVT.